This entry features one TCR beta chain sequence. This clonotype has just one count. The target of this receptor is not known. It has no much larger one-base neighbor in the sample; base qualities were not kept. A solitary read yields weak support. For repertoire sequencing, the TCR beta CDR3 regions were amplified from RNA transcripts. The first round of RT-PCR was done with HTBI primers and the Qiagen OneStep RT-PCR kit, and was followed by a second round of multiplex PCR, then size selection and purification. Sequencing of the libraries was carried out on an Illumina HiSeq2000 in paired-end mode with 100 bp reads. Per the original workflow: SOAPnuke was used for read processing, and reads with adapters, uncalled bases, a mean Phred below 15, or no exact constant-primer or identifier match were discarded. COPE v1.2.5 was used to merge high-quality paired reads. Clonotypes were defined as unique nucleotide sequences and were aligned to IMGT TRB V, D and J references using MiTCR v1.1. Only V-J combinations with frequency above 0.0001 were analysed, covering more than 99% of repertoires. For each V-J combination, a TCR clonal expansion and chaos score was defined as F50 clonal expansion divided by the chaos observed in the TCRdist matrix. Welch's t-statistics and random forest were used to reduce features to about 14 V-J combinations, which were fed into a naive Bayes classifier. The Morisita-Horn index was used to measure how similar the thyroid and blood repertoires were. The public reads were reprocessed in TCRdb via fastp at Q25 and MiXCR, keeping in-frame beta chains. Under each unique CDR3 protein, matching rows form one entry showing the most common genes and DNA. The V and J calls reflect TCRdb's pipeline rather than the authors' work. The sample table records approximately 700,000 distinct CDR3 sequences; under 50% of these occur just once. Clones ranked in the top ten supply about 3.3% of the sample.

The sample is drawn from a study of Graves' ophthalmopathy and Graves' hyperthyroidism (dated by TCRdb to the late 2010s). About the investigation overall: Peripheral blood was collected at initial diagnosis, prior to any treatment. The independent validation cohort included about 19 hyperthyroidism patients plus 17 patients who later progressed from hyperthyroidism to ophthalmopathy. T-cell repertoires of thyroid tissue and blood were compared in 5 or 6 hyperthyroidism patients. Once sampling was done, hyperthyroidism patients were given methimazole at a starting dose of 30 mg daily, while ophthalmopathy patients were given high-dose intravenous methylprednisolone. In total, under 150 blood samples were TCR-sequenced: around 42 ophthalmopathy, some 75 hyperthyroidism and about 17 hyperthyroidism-to-ophthalmopathy patients. TCR beta repertoire signatures were used to distinguish Graves' ophthalmopathy from Graves' hyperthyroidism and to predict progression to ophthalmopathy. A discovery set of 95 to 100 patients (43 ophthalmopathy, 57 stable hyperthyroidism) was enrolled to explore V-J signatures distinguishing ophthalmopathy from hyperthyroidism. On the study overall, not on this receptor specifically: Most of the expanded thyroid clonotypes with a frequency above 0.001 were also detected in blood, and it was suggested that the thyroid immune response may be reflected by blood repertoires. Sample size was not predetermined statistically, and investigators were not blinded to group allocation. In cross-validation, the 13-signature model distinguished ophthalmopathy from stable hyperthyroidism with about 87% sensitivity and 81% to 83% specificity, and in the test set the corresponding values were roughly 80% and 76%. In validation, the model predicted ophthalmopathy progression with over 60% sensitivity and 72% to 80% specificity; about a dozen predicted patients were CT-confirmed with GO in a median of 6.5 months.

The ophthalmopathy patients had moderately to severely active disease, with a Clinical Activity Score of 3 or higher, a NOSPECS grade of 4 or higher, and a disease duration of less than 3 months. Patients were excluded if they had other autoimmune diseases, uncontrolled infections, pregnancy or lactation. Diagnosis relied on clinical symptoms, serum thyroxine, TRAb, thyroid ultrasound and orbital computed tomography. Using Ficoll-Paque density gradient centrifugation, PBMCs were isolated from 9.5 to 10 ml of fresh peripheral blood. Total RNA was extracted using Trizol reagent, and RNA quality was checked on an Agilent 2100 Bioanalyzer. There are 15 amino acids in the CDR3, from cysteine to phenylalanine inclusive. The only DNA kept is the CDR3, 45 bases in frame from the first base. CDR1 and CDR2 are read off the germline V gene as SQVTM and ANQGSEA. Trimming removed 4 bases from V and 2 bases from J; the gene matches leave 8 bases unexplained.

Sequenced: peripheral blood. This sequence uses TRBV29-1 and TRBJ1-3, with 7 bases matching TRBD1. This sequence originates from an adult man with Graves' ophthalmopathy. The base sequence is TGCAGCGTTGCTAGGACAGGAGGGACTGGAAACACCATATATTTT. Translated, it reads CSVARTGGTGNTIYF. Here the CDR3 is joined to the reference TRBV29-1 and TRBJ1-3 genes, and the full variable domain is: SAVISQKPSRDICQRGTSLTIQCQVDSQVTMMFWYRQQPGQSLTLIATANQGSEATYESGFVIDKFPISRPNLTFSTLTVSNMSPEDSSIYLCSVARTGGTGNTIYFGEGSWLTVV.